This T cell receptor beta chain was identified during a study of T cells expressing NK-cell markers. Germline-derived CDR1 and CDR2 are MNHNY and SVGAGI (reference sequence). The CDR3 runs 13 residues. TCRdb reprocessed the 5' RACE reads and keeps a single row for each CDR3 protein, giving no DNA. The listing contains a few hundred thousand distinct CDR3 sequences. The source material was blood T cells: a sorted CD56 or NKG2C T cell subset, CD4+ or CD8+ T cells, or bulk PBMC T cells (not recorded which). This TCR was sampled from a man aged 18-70 years in good health. The J gene is TRBJ2-7, the V gene TRBV6-6; the D call of TRBD1 rests on TCRdb alone, since no DNA is present to check it. This chain's CDR3 is CASKDSHTYEQYF.